This T cell receptor beta chain is drawn from a study of blood T cells in healthy people across ages. The CDR3 spans 14 residues. From germline, CDR1 is MNHEY and CDR2 SVGEGT. Between the trimmed V and J ends, which lost 4 bases and 4 bases, there was a span of 13 bases. Using a J-beta primer mix together with a sample-barcoded 5' primer, a second PCR was run for roughly 7 to 11 cycles. One entry per CDR3 protein results from TCRdb running MiXCR on the 5' RACE reads. This table has hundreds of thousands of distinct CDR3 sequences, around 28% appearing once. This clonotype came up many times. The TCR originated in a woman at least 80 years old in good health. The sequenced material came from blood. This chain uses TRBV6-2 or TRBV6-3 with TRBJ1-2, with a possible D match to TRBD1 (5 bases). The CDR3 DNA is TGTGCCAGCAGTTTTCGACCGAGGGGCTATGGCTACACCTTC. This encodes CASSFRPRGYGYTF.